The next 11 T cell receptor beta chains were all read from a single sample in a study of blood T cell repertoires in COVID-19. Profiling relied on immunoSEQ multiplex PCR, and the TCRdb table lists in-frame clones only, not all of them. This table holds about 180,000 clones, 80% to 85% found once. The sample was peripheral blood. The receptors were sampled from a man aged 18 to 35 with active or convalescent COVID-19.

J is TRBJ2-5 and V is TRBV11-3, with 12 bases matching TRBD2. Per the germline V gene, CDR1 is SGHNT and CDR2 is YENEEA. CDR3 size: 14 residues. The V segment lost 5 bases and the J segment 5 bases; nucleotides outside the gene matches: 3. CDR3 sequence: CASSPTSGSETQYF. Here the CDR3 DNA reads TGTGCCAGCAGCCCGACTAGCGGGAGTGAGACCCAGTACTTC.

The gene calls are TRBV7-9 and TRBJ1-4, with D unclear. V gave up 7 bases and J gave up 0 bases, with 9 bases separating them. The V gene's germline CDR1 is SEHNR and CDR2 FQNEAQ (reference sequence). There are 14 residues in the CDR3. The CDR3 is CASNNRATNEKLFF. The CDR3 DNA reads TGTGCCAGCAATAACAGAGCAACTAATGAAAAACTGTTTTTT.

The genes are TRBV5-1 and TRBJ2-2, with 9 bases aligning to TRBD1. CDR1 SGHRS and CDR2 YFSETQ come from the germline V gene. With V trimmed by 4 bases and J by 3 bases, 4 bases remained unmatched. CDR3 size: 15 residues. The CDR3 loop is CASSTGTGYTGELFF. CDR3 coding DNA: TGCGCCAGCAGCACCGGGACAGGGTACACCGGGGAGCTGTTTTTT.

A note on this clone: One junction end does not reproduce the germline sequence, and a read error may be involved. This chain's CDR3 is CASSFGTAGSYAEAFF. Here the CDR3 DNA reads TGTGCTAGCAGCTTCGGGACAGCCGGTTCCTATGCTGAAGCTTTCTTT. The rearrangement uses TRBV7-7 and TRBJ1-1; 7 bases agree with TRBD1. This CDR3 contains 16 residues. Germline values: CDR1 SSHAT, CDR2 FNYEAQ (reference sequence).

The J gene is TRBJ1-4, the V gene TRBV29-1; TRBD1 is a possible D gene (5 bases). Germline assignment: CDR1 SQVTM and CDR2 ANQGSEA. There are 14 residues in the CDR3. V lost 4 bases to trimming and J lost 4 bases, with 13 bases between them. CDR3 DNA sequence: TGCAGCGTTGTAACGGGAGGGGTTAATGAAAAACTGTTTTTT. Its protein product is CSVVTGGVNEKLFF.

The chain joins TRBV6-2 or TRBV6-3 to TRBJ2-7; no definite D call. The germline V and J ends were trimmed by 5 bases and 5 bases, with 10 bases remaining between them. The CDR3 spans 12 residues. Germline-derived CDR1 and CDR2 are MNHEY and SVGEGT. CDR3 in amino acids: CASSINGHEQYF. As DNA, the CDR3 is TGTGCCAGCAGTATAAATGGCCACGAGCAGTACTTC.

This clone showed up just once. Relative to the germline gene, one junction end is altered; a read error may explain this. The chain has TRBV7-7 and TRBJ2-3, with 11 bases identical to TRBD1. CDR1 and CDR2 (germline): SSHAT, FNYEAQ (reference sequence). The CDR3 loop spans 16 amino acids. In DNA, the CDR3 is TGTGCTAGCAGCCTCGGACAGGGGGCTAACACAGATACGCAGTATTTT. Its protein is CASSLGQGANTDTQYF.

CDR3 region: CASRLASTDTQYF. CDR3 DNA sequence: TGTGCCAGCAGACTAGCGAGCACAGATACGCAGTATTTT. The chain combines TRBV6-6 with TRBJ2-3; 7 positions match TRBD2. The germline gives CDR1 MNHNY, CDR2 SVGAGI (reference sequence). V shed 6 bases and J 0 bases; nucleotides not matched to a gene: 0. The CDR3 runs 13 residues.

This chain connects TRBV24-1 to TRBJ1-1; the D gene is possibly TRBD1 (5 bases). Germline CDR1 and CDR2: KGHDR and SFDVKD. V was trimmed by 6 bases and J by 7 bases, leaving 20 bases between them. The CDR3 has 15 residues. CDR3 sequence (DNA): TGTGCCACCAGTTCCGCGGGGGGAGAACCCCTTGAAGCTTTCTTT. This sequence encodes CATSSAGGEPLEAFF.

The V call is TRBV2, the J call TRBJ1-5; 7 positions agree with TRBD1. The CDR3 runs to 15 residues. Germline V gene sequence: CDR1 SNHLY, CDR2 FYNNEI. The junction had 4 bases not matched to a gene; V was cut back by 1 base and J by 4 bases. The CDR3 nucleotides read TGTGCCAGCAGTGAAGTTCAGACAGGGAATCAGCCCCAGCATTTT. Translating gives CASSEVQTGNQPQHF.

The CDR3 protein is CASSLSHRVYNSPLHF. The CDR3 nucleotides are TGTGCCAGCTCACTAAGCCACAGGGTCTATAATTCACCCCTCCACTTT. The chain carries TRBV18 and TRBJ1-6; tentative D call: TRBD1 (6 bases). V lost 4 bases to trimming and J lost 3 bases, with 13 bases between them. Looked up from germline, CDR1 is KGHSH and CDR2 is LQKENI. CDR3 length: 16 amino acids.